This TCR beta chain was identified during a study of cytomegalovirus exposure and HLA in healthy donors. Study background: In a later analysis, the roughly 130 validation repertoires were reported to have used the same platform as the roughly 700 first-cohort repertoires.

Overall study findings and caveats: Some public TCRs appeared in many individuals, while most sequences were rare. Subsequent analysis found a tendency for first-cohort TCR clusters to co-occur within the 120 or so validation repertoires. With high specificity and sensitivity, the classifier reportedly diagnosed cytomegalovirus status.

Trimming took 2 bases from V and 3 from J, leaving 14 bases between them. The CDR3 is 15 amino acids. CDR1 ENHRY and CDR2 SYGVKD come from the germline V gene. A remark on this clone: Its target is not known.

Sequencing was performed with immunoSEQ multiplex PCR; in TCRdb, only in-frame clones are kept and a portion is missing. This sample has some 90,000 clones, with 95% to 97% found just once. Sequenced material: PBMCs. This TCR derives from a young man in good health and CMV-seronegative. V usage is TRBV10-3 and J usage is TRBJ2-7, with D maybe TRBD2 (6 bases). DNA for the CDR3: TGTGCCATCAGTGAGCGTCGCGGGAATGACTACGAGCAGTACTTC. Translating it yields CAISERRGNDYEQYF.